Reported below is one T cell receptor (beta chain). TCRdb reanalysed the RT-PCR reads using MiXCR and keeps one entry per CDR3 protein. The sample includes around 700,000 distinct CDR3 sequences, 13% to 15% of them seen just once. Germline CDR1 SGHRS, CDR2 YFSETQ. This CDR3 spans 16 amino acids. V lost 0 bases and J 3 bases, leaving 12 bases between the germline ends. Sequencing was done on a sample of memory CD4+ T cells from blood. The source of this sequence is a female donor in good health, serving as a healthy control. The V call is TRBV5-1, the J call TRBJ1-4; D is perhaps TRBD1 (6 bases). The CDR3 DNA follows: TGCGCCAGCAGCTTGGAAGGAGGGGGACCTAATGAAAAACTGTTTTTT. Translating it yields CASSLEGGGPNEKLFF.